This T cell receptor (beta chain) was captured by sequencing in a study of blood T cell repertoires in COVID-19. The overall study: Acute and convalescent COVID-19 samples came from the United States, Italy and Spain. Sample material is recorded as cDNA or gDNA derived from T cells, B-cell-depleted T cells, or PBMCs.

This clone was counted ten times or more. Germline-derived CDR1 and CDR2 are SGHRS and YFSETQ. This CDR3 has 14 residues. Trimming pared 4 bases from V and 1 base from J, leaving 11 bases between. In the authors' workflow: Estimation of nucleated cell counts was performed using reference gene primer amplification. The assay was immunoSEQ multiplex PCR, and TCRdb's table has in-frame clones only and misses some. V and J calls and clone size are given by that table; D and trimming were obtained from the DNA. The data show around 120,000 clones, about 79% seen once. The rearrangement uses TRBV5-1 and TRBJ1-2; TRBD1 might be the D (5 bases). The sequencing sample was made of peripheral blood. The clonotype comes from an elderly woman with acute or convalescent COVID-19. The CDR3 protein is CASSTWTNNYGYTF. In DNA form, the CDR3 reads TGCGCCAGCAGCACCTGGACAAATAACTATGGCTACACCTTC.